Detailed here is one T cell receptor beta chain. Its target is not known. The trim removed 5 bases at V and 0 bases at J, leaving 7 bases unmatched. CDR3 size: 16 residues. PCR was performed a second time for about 7 to 11 cycles using a sample-barcoded 5' primer and a J-beta primer mix. MiXCR, applied by TCRdb to the 5' RACE reads, yields one record per CDR3 protein. The table records some 1,000,000 distinct CDR3 sequences, around 25% of them present only once. The sample comes from a study of blood T cells in healthy people across ages. General study points: In the absence of known donor CMV status, changes in expanded clonotypes were possibly confounded.

The sample was also reused in another study, on T cells of mothers and their children.

This clonotype was sampled from a girl aged 2-10 years in good health. The sequenced sample consisted of blood. The gene calls are TRBV12-3 or TRBV12-4 and TRBJ1-3, with 7 bases aligning to TRBD1. The CDR3 bases are TGTGCCAGCAGTATGGGACAGCTCCTCTCTGGAAACACCATATATTTT. Encoded protein: CASSMGQLLSGNTIYF.